One sample yielded the 10 T cell receptor beta chains listed below, sequenced in a study of monozygotic twins with inflammatory bowel disease. TCRdb reanalyzed the 5' RACE reads, giving one entry per CDR3 protein sequence and no DNA. This sample's clone table lists approximately 200,000 distinct CDR3 sequences. Sequencing was carried out using blood. Receptors were obtained from a human donor with ulcerative colitis or Crohn's disease, or a healthy co-twin of an affected twin (not recorded which).

The gene calls are TRBV20-1 and TRBJ1-5; TCRdb returns TRBD1, unconfirmable since there is no DNA. The length of the CDR3 is 16 residues. Germline V CDR1 and CDR2: DFQATT, SNEGSKA (reference sequence). Here the CDR3 reads CSASIPGQGLNQPQHF.

V and J are TRBV29-1 and TRBJ1-2; TCRdb picks TRBD1, but there is no DNA to check that call. The CDR3 is 12 residues long. Germline-derived CDR1 and CDR2 are SQVTM and ANQGSEA. The CDR3 reads CSAMGQSYGYTF.

The chain couples TRBV12-3 or TRBV12-4 to TRBJ2-2; checking the TCRdb D call of TRBD1 is not possible without DNA. The CDR3 contains 16 residues. The CDR3 spells CASTPQGTVDTGELFF.

The gene calls are TRBV6-1 and TRBJ1-1. CDR3 length: 14 amino acids. CDR1 is MNHNS and CDR2 is SASEGT in the germline V gene. CDR3 protein: CASSRVGLNIEAFF.

The rearrangement joins TRBV2 to TRBJ1-2. The germline CDR1 and CDR2 sequences are SNHLY and FYNNEI. The CDR3 loop spans 12 amino acids. The CDR3 here is CASRDANYGYTF. Based on the CDR3 plus reference TRBV2 and TRBJ1-2, the full variable domain is EPEVTQTPSHQVTQMGQEVILRCVPISNHLYFYWYRQILGQKVEFLVSFYNNEISEKSEIFDDQFSVERPDGSNFTLKIRSTKLEDSAMYFCASRDANYGYTFGSGTRLTVV.

This chain uses TRBV12-3 or TRBV12-4 with TRBJ2-5; TCRdb indicates TRBD1, and absent DNA this call remains unverified. This CDR3 contains 15 residues. CDR3 loop: CASSPSGTGGSTQYF.

V is TRBV4-2 and J is TRBJ1-4; the D gene TCRdb calls, TRBD1, cannot be checked with no DNA. This CDR3 contains 17 residues. Germline CDR1 reads LGHNA; CDR2 reads YNFKEQ. The CDR3 loop is CASSQGVITGLTEKLFF.

CDR3 region: CASSLTGTSLNEQFF. J is TRBJ2-1 and V is TRBV12-3 or TRBV12-4; lacking DNA, the TRBD2 call made by TCRdb goes unchecked. The CDR3 is 15 amino acids.

J is TRBJ2-5 and V is TRBV5-1; the TCRdb call, TRBD2, lacks DNA for checking. The germline CDR1 and CDR2 sequences are SGHRS and YFSETQ. The CDR3 covers 15 residues. CDR3 loop: CASNLGASGKETQYF.

The chain carries TRBV6-1 and TRBJ1-1. This CDR3 has 15 residues. Germline CDR1 MNHNS, CDR2 SASEGT. The CDR3 protein is CASTSGGGVRTEAFF.